Listed here is a single T cell receptor beta chain. Its antigen is undetermined. The source of the sample is a study of T cells in localized non-small cell lung cancer. The CDR3 is made up of 13 amino acids. V lost 3 bases, J lost 8 bases, and 13 bases lay in between. Germline lookup yields CDR1 MDHEN and CDR2 SYDVKM. Study-level findings and limits: Of the tissues analyzed, uninvolved adjacent lung showed maximal T cell clonality, greater than tumor.

TCRdb's table, derived via immunoSEQ multiplex PCR, lists solely in-frame clones and lacks some. The table has about 6,100 clones, about 40% seen once. The material sequenced was lung tumor tissue, taken before any cancer treatment. The clonotype was recovered from a man between 40 and 70 years old with stage III lung adenocarcinoma. This rearrangement joins TRBV28 to TRBJ1-1; D call uncertain. The CDR3 DNA is TGTGCCAGCAGTTTTGAGCAGGCCCCAGAAGCTTTCTTT. Its protein is CASSFEQAPEAFF.